This T cell receptor beta chain was profiled in a study of T cells in Graves' hyperthyroidism and ophthalmopathy. General study points: Appearing also in blood were most of the thyroid clonotypes expanded above 0.001.

Germline values: CDR1 SGHRS, CDR2 YFSETQ. Deletions cut 4 bases from V and 0 bases from J, with 10 bases between. There are 15 residues in the CDR3. Diagnosis of hyperthyroidism was new in patients aged 18 to 65, and its duration was under 2 months. Orbital computed tomography and thyroid ultrasound, together with serum TRAb and thyroxine and clinical symptoms, were used for diagnoses. With respect to this clonotype: Its target is unknown.

Using RNA transcripts as the source, TCR beta CDR3 regions were amplified. HTBI primers drove first-round RT-PCR of the TCR CDR3. TCRdb called the multiplex PCR reads again in MiXCR, with one record for every CDR3 protein. The sample has almost 600,000 distinct CDR3 sequences; roughly 50% are singletons. This chain joins TRBV5-1 and TRBJ1-4; D is unclear. The source material was peripheral blood or thyroid tissue (not recorded which). The receptor comes from a young woman with Graves' hyperthyroidism. The CDR3 DNA sequence: TGCGCCAGCAGCACCGGACCTGCAACTAATGAAAAACTGTTTTTT. Its translation: CASSTGPATNEKLFF.